This entry lists 8 T cell receptor beta chains sequenced from one sample in a study of blood T cell repertoires in COVID-19. The assay was immunoSEQ multiplex PCR, and TCRdb's table has in-frame clones only and misses some. The sample has fewer than 120,000 clones, approximately 82% seen once. Sequencing was carried out using peripheral blood. The origin of the receptors is an elderly woman with acute or convalescent COVID-19.

The chain is built from TRBV7-2 and TRBJ2-7, with 7 bases fitting TRBD1. This CDR3 has 13 residues. Germline V gene lookup returns CDR1 SGHTA and CDR2 FQGNSA. The ends lost 6 bases at V and 1 base at J; junction bases unmatched: 3. CDR3 nucleotide sequence: TGTGCCAGCAGAACGACAGGGTCCTACGAGCAGTACTTC. Its protein product is CASRTTGSYEQYF. Full variable domain (missing parts from reference TRBV7-2 and TRBJ2-7): GAGVSQSPSNKVTEKGKDVELRCDPISGHTALYWYRQSLGQGLEFLIYFQGNSAPDKSGLPSDRFSAERTGGSVSTLTIQRTQQEDSAVYLCASRTTGSYEQYFGPGTRLTVT.

In nucleotides, the CDR3 is TGTGCCAGCGGGAAGGAGGGTAAGGATGAGCAGTTCTTC. Protein: CASGKEGKDEQFF. V gene TRBV11-3 combines with J gene TRBJ2-1; a possible D gene is TRBD2 (6 bases). The CDR3 is made up of 13 amino acids. The germline V gene encodes CDR1 SGHNT and CDR2 YENEEA. V lost 8 bases and J 8 bases, leaving 16 bases between the germline ends.

The chain recombines TRBV10-3 with TRBJ2-1, with D possibly matching TRBD2 (6 bases). Looked up from germline, CDR1 is ENHRY and CDR2 is SYGVKD. The CDR3 has 16 amino acids. Trimming removed 3 bases at V and 5 bases at J, with 17 bases between. CDR3 DNA sequence: TGTGCCATCAGTGAACGGAGGGGAGACGGGAACAATGAGCAGTTCTTC. Encoded protein: CAISERRGDGNNEQFF.

The chain couples TRBV5-1 to TRBJ2-2, with a possible D match to TRBD2 (6 bases). V was clipped by 2 bases and J by 0 bases, with 17 bases between them. The CDR3 covers 18 residues. Germline values: CDR1 SGHRS, CDR2 YFSETQ. The CDR3 region is CASSLMRQGGANTGELFF. Written as DNA, the CDR3 is TGCGCCAGCAGCTTAATGAGGCAGGGCGGGGCGAACACCGGGGAGCTGTTTTTT. The full variable domain, completed using reference TRBV5-1 and TRBJ2-2, is KAGVTQTPRYLIKTRGQQVTLSCSPISGHRSVSWYQQTPGQGLQFLFEYFSETQRNKGNFPGRFSGRQFSNSRSEMNVSTLELGDSALYLCASSLMRQGGANTGELFFGEGSRLTVL.

This rearrangement joins TRBV2 to TRBJ1-2; 7 bases are a match to TRBD1. The CDR3 contains 14 residues. Unmatched junction bases numbered 8, after V lost 10 bases and J lost 0 bases. Looked up from germline, CDR1 is SNHLY and CDR2 is FYNNEI. The DNA for the CDR3 is TGTGCCACGACCGGGGACAGATCTAACTATGGCTACACCTTC. Amino acids: CATTGDRSNYGYTF.

The chain has TRBV6-1 and TRBJ2-3; maybe TRBD1 (6 bases). The germline V gene encodes CDR1 MNHNS and CDR2 SASEGT. V lost 3 bases, J lost 3 bases, and 13 bases lay in between. The CDR3 loop spans 15 amino acids. The CDR3 DNA follows: TGTGCCAGCAGTGATTCCCAGGGGAGTACAGATACGCAGTATTTT. It is translated as CASSDSQGSTDTQYF.

The chain carries TRBV5-1 and TRBJ2-3; TRBD2 agrees at 12 bases. The CDR3 sequence is 17 residues long. J was trimmed by 0 bases and V by 4 bases; bases with no gene match: 6. Germline lookup yields CDR1 SGHRS and CDR2 YFSETQ. CDR3 coding DNA: TGCGCCAGCAGCGAGGGACTAGCGGGCCCGAGCACAGATACGCAGTATTTT. Translating gives CASSEGLAGPSTDTQYF.

This clone was observed a few times. The rearrangement links TRBV2 to TRBJ1-1; a possible D gene is TRBD1 (5 bases). This CDR3 has 16 amino acids. Trimming shortened V by 8 bases and J by 0 bases, and 19 bases separated the two germline ends. CDR1 is SNHLY, CDR2 FYNNEI, per germline. CDR3 in amino acids: CASQVGGVFMNTEAFF. DNA of the CDR3: TGTGCCAGCCAAGTGGGGGGGGTCTTTATGAACACTGAAGCTTTCTTT. The complete variable domain, with remaining parts taken from reference TRBV2 and TRBJ1-1, reads EPEVTQTPSHQVTQMGQEVILRCVPISNHLYFYWYRQILGQKVEFLVSFYNNEISEKSEIFDDQFSVERPDGSNFTLKIRSTKLEDSAMYFCASQVGGVFMNTEAFFGQGTRLTVV.